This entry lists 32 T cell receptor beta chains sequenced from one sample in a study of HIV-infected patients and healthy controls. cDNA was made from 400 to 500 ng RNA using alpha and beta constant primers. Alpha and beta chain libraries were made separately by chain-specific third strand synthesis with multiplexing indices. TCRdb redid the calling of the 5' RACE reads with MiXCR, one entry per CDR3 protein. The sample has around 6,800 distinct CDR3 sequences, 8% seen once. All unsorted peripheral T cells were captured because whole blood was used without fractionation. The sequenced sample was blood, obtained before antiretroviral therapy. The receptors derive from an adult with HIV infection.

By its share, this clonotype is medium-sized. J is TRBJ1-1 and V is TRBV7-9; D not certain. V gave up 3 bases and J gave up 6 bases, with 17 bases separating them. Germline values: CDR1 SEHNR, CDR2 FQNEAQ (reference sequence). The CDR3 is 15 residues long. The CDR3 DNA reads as TGTGCCAGCAGCTTCGACGAGGGCCGAACCGCTGAAGCTTTCTTT. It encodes CASSFDEGRTAEAFF.

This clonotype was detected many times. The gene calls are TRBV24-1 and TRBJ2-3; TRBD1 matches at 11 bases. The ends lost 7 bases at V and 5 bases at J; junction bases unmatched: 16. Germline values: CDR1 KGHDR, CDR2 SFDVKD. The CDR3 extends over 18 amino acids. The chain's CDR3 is CATRTTGGQGAPEDTQYF. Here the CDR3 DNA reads TGTGCCACCAGGACTACGGGTGGACAGGGGGCGCCGGAAGATACGCAGTATTTT.

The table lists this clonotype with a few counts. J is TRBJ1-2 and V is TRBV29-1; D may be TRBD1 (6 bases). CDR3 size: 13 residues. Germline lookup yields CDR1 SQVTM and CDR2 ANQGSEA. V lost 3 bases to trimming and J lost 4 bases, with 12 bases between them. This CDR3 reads CSVDSGGGYGYTF. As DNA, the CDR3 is TGCAGCGTTGATTCGGGGGGCGGCTATGGCTACACCTTC. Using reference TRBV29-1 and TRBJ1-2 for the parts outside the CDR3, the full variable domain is SAVISQKPSRDICQRGTSLTIQCQVDSQVTMMFWYRQQPGQSLTLIATANQGSEATYESGFVIDKFPISRPNLTFSTLTVSNMSPEDSSIYLCSVDSGGGYGYTFGSGTRLTVV.

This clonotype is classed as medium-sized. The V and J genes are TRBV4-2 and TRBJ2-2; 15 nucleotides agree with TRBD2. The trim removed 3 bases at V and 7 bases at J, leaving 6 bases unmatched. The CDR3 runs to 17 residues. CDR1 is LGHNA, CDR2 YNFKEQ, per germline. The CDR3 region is CASSQGLAGGINGELFF. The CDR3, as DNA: TGTGCCAGCAGCCAGGGACTAGCGGGAGGTATTAACGGGGAGCTGTTTTTT.

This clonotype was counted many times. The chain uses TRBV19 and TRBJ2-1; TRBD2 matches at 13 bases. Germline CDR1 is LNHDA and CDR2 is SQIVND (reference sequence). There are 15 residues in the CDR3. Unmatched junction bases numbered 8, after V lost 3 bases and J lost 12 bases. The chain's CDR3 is CASSIGTSGALSQFF. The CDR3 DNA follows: TGTGCCAGTAGTATCGGGACTAGCGGGGCCCTTTCGCAGTTCTTC.

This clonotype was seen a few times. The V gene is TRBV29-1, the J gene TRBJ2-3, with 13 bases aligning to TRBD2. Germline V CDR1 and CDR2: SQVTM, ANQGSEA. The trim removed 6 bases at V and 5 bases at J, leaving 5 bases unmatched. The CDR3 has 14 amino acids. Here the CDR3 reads CSVDGLAGVDTQYF. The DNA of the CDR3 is TGCAGCGTCGACGGACTAGCGGGAGTAGATACGCAGTATTTT.

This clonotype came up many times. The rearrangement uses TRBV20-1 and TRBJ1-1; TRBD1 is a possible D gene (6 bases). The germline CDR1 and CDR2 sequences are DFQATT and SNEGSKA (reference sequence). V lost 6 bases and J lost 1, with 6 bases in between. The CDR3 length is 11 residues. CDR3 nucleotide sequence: TGCAGTGCCAGGGGGAACACTGAAGCTTTCTTT. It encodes CSARGNTEAFF.

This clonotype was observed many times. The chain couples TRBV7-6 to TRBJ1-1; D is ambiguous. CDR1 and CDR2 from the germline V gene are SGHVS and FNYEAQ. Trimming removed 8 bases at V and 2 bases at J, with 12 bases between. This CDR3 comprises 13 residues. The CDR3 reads CASGSTINTEAFF. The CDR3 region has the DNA TGTGCCAGCGGGTCGACGATAAACACTGAAGCTTTCTTT.

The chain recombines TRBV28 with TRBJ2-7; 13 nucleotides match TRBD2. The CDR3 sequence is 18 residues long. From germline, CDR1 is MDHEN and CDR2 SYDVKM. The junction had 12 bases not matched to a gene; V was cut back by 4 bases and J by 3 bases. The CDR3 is CASSWDRGLAGPSYEQYF. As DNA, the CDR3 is TGTGCCAGCAGTTGGGACAGGGGACTAGCGGGGCCCAGCTACGAGCAGTACTTC.

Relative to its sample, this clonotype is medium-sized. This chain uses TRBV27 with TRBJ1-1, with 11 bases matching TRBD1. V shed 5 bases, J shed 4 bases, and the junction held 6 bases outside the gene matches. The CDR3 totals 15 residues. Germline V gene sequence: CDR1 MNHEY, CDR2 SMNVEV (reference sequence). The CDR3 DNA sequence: TGTGCCAGCAGTACCGGACAGGGGGCTGGCACTGAAGCTTTCTTT. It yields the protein CASSTGQGAGTEAFF.

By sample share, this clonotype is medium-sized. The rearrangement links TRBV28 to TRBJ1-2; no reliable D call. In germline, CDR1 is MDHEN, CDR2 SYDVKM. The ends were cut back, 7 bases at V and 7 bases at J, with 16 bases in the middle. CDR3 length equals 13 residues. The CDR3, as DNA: TGTGCCAGCACCTTGGTAGGGCCTGGTGGCTACACCTTC. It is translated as CASTLVGPGGYTF.

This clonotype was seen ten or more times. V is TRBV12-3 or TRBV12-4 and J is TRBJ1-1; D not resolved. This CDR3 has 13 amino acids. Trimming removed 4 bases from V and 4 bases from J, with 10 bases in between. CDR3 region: CASSSGSGTEAFF. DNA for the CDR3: TGTGCCAGCAGTTCAGGTAGTGGCACTGAAGCTTTCTTT.

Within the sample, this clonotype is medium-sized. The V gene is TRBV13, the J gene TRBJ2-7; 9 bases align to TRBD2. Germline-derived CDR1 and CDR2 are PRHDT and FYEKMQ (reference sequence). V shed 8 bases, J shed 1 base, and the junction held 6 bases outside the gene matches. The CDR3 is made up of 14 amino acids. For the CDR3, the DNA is TGTGCCAGCCTAAGGACTAGCGAGTCCTACGAGCAGTACTTC. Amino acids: CASLRTSESYEQYF.

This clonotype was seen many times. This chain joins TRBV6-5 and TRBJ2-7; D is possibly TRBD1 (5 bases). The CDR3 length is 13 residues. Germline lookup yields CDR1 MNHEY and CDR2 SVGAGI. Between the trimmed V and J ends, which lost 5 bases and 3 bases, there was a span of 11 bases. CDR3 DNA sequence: TGTGCCAGCAGTCCCGACAGTCGCTACGAGCAGTACTTC. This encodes CASSPDSRYEQYF.

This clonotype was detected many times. As DNA, the CDR3 is TGCGCCAGCAGCTACCTAGGAGGACTCAACACTGAAGCTTTCTTT. It yields the protein CASSYLGGLNTEAFF. This sequence joins TRBV5-1 and TRBJ1-1; D remains ambiguous. The V and J ends lost 3 bases and 2 bases respectively, with 14 bases between them. Germline V gives CDR1 SGHRS, CDR2 YFSETQ. The length of the CDR3 is 15 residues. The full variable domain, in which reference TRBV5-1 and TRBJ1-1 provide the parts outside the CDR3, is KAGVTQTPRYLIKTRGQQVTLSCSPISGHRSVSWYQQTPGQGLQFLFEYFSETQRNKGNFPGRFSGRQFSNSRSEMNVSTLELGDSALYLCASSYLGGLNTEAFFGQGTRLTVV.

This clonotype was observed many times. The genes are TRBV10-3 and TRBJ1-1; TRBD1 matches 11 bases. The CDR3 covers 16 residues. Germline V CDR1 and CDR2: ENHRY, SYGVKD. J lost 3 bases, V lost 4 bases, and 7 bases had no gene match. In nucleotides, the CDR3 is TGTGCCATCAGTGGCGGACAGGGGGCATTCGACACTGAAGCTTTCTTT. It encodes CAISGGQGAFDTEAFF.

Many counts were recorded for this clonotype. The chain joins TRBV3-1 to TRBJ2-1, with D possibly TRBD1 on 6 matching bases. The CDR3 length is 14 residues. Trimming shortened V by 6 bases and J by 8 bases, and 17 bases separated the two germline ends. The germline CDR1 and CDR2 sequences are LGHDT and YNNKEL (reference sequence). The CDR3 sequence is CASRTGLRSDEQFF. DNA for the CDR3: TGTGCCAGCAGGACAGGACTGAGGTCGGATGAGCAGTTCTTC.

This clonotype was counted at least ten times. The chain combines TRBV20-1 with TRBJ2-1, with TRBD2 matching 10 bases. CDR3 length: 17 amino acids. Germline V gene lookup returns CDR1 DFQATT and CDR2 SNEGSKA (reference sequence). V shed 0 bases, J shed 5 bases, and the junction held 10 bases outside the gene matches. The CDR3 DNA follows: TGCAGTGCTAGAGAGCCAGCGGGAGGGATTTTCGACAATGAGCAGTTCTTC. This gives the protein CSAREPAGGIFDNEQFF.

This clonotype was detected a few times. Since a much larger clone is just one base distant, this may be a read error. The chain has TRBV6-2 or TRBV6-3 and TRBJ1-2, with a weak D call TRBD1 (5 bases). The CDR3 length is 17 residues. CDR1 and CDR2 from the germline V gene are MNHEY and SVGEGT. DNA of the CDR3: TGTGCCAGCAGTTATCCGATACCGGGACCTAACGAATATGACTACACCTTC. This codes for CASSYPIPGPNEYDYTF.

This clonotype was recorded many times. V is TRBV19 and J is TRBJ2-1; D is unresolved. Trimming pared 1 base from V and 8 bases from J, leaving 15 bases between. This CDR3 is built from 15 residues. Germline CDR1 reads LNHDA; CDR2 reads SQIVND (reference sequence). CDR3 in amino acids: CASSIAPSWVDEQFF. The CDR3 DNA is TGTGCCAGTAGTATAGCCCCCAGTTGGGTGGATGAGCAGTTCTTC.

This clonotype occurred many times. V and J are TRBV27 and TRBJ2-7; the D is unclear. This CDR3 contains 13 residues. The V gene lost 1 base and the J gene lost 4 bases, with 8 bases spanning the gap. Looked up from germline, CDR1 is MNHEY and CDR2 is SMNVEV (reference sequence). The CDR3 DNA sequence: TGTGCCAGCAGTTTATACGGTGATTACGAGCAGTACTTC. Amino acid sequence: CASSLYGDYEQYF.

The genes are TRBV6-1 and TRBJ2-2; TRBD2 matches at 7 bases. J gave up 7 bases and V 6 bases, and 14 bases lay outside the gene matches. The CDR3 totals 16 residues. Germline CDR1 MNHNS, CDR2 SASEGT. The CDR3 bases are TGTGCCAGCAGCACCGGTTGGGGGGGTTTGAACGGGGAGCTGTTTTTT. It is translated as CASSTGWGGLNGELFF.

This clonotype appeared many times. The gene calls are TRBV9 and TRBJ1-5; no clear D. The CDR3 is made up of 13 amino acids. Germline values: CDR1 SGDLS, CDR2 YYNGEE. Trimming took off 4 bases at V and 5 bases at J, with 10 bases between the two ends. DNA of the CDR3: TGTGCCAGCAGCCTTCAAATAGATCAGCCCCAGCATTTT. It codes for CASSLQIDQPQHF.

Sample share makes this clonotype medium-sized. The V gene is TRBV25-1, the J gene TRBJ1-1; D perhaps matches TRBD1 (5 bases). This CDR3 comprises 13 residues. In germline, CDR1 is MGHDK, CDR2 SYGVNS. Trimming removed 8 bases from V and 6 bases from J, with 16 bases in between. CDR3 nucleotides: TGTGCCAGCTCTAGGGGAGGGTTCGCTGAAGCTTTCTTT. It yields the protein CASSRGGFAEAFF. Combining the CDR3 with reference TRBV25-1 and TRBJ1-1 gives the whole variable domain EADIYQTPRYLVIGTGKKITLECSQTMGHDKMYWYQQDPGMELHLIHYSYGVNSTEKGDLSSESTVSRIRTEHFPLTLESARPSHTSQYLCASSRGGFAEAFFGQGTRLTVV.

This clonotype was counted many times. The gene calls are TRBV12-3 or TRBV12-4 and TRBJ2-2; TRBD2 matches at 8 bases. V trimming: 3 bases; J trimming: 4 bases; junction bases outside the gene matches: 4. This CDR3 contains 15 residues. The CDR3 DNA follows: TGTGCCAGCAGTTTGTGGACTAGCCTCACCGGGGAGCTGTTTTTT. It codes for CASSLWTSLTGELFF.

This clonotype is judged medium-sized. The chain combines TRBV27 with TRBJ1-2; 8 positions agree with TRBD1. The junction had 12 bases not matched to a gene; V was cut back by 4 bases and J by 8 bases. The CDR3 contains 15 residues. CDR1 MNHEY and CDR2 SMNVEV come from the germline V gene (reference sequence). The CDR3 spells CASSSGQGRSFGYTF. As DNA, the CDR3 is TGTGCCAGCAGTTCCGGACAGGGAAGATCGTTCGGCTACACCTTC.

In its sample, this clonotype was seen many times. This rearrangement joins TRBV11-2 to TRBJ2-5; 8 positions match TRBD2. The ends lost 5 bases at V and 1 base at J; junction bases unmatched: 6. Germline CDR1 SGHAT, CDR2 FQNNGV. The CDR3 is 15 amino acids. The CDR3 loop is CASSRYSGAQETQYF. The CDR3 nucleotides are TGTGCCAGCAGCCGGTATAGCGGGGCCCAAGAGACCCAGTACTTC.

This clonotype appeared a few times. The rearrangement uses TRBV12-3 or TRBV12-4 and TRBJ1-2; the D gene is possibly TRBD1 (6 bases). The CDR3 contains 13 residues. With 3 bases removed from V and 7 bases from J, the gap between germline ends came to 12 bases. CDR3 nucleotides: TGTGCCAGCAGTTTTCTGGGGGGCTCTGGCTACACCTTC. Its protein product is CASSFLGGSGYTF.

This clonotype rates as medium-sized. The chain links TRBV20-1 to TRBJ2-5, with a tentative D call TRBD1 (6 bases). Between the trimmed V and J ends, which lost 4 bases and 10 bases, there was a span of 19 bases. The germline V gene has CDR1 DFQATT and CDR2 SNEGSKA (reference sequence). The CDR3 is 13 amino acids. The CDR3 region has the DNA TGCAGTGCTAAACCCCGGACAGTCTTGGGCCAGTACTTC. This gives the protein CSAKPRTVLGQYF.

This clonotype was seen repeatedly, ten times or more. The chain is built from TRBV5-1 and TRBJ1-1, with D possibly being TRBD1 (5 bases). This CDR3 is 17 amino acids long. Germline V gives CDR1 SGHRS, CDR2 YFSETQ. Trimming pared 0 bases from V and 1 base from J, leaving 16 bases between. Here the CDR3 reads CASSLEPGTASNTEAFF. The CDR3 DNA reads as TGCGCCAGCAGCTTGGAACCCGGGACGGCATCGAACACTGAAGCTTTCTTT.

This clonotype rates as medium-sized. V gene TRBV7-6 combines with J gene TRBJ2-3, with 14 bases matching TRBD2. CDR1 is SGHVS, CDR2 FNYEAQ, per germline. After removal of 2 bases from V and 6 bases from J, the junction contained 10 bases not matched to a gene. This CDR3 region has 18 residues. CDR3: CASSLLSTSGGDRDTQYF. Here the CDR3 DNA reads TGTGCCAGCAGCTTATTGTCGACTAGCGGGGGGGATCGGGATACGCAGTATTTT.

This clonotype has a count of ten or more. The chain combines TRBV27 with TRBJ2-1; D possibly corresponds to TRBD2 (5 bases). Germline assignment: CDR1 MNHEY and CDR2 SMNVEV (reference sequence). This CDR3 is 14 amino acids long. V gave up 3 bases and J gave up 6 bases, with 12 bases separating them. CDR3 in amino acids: CASSFGLAPNEQFF. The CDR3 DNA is TGTGCCAGCAGTTTTGGTCTAGCCCCCAATGAGCAGTTCTTC.